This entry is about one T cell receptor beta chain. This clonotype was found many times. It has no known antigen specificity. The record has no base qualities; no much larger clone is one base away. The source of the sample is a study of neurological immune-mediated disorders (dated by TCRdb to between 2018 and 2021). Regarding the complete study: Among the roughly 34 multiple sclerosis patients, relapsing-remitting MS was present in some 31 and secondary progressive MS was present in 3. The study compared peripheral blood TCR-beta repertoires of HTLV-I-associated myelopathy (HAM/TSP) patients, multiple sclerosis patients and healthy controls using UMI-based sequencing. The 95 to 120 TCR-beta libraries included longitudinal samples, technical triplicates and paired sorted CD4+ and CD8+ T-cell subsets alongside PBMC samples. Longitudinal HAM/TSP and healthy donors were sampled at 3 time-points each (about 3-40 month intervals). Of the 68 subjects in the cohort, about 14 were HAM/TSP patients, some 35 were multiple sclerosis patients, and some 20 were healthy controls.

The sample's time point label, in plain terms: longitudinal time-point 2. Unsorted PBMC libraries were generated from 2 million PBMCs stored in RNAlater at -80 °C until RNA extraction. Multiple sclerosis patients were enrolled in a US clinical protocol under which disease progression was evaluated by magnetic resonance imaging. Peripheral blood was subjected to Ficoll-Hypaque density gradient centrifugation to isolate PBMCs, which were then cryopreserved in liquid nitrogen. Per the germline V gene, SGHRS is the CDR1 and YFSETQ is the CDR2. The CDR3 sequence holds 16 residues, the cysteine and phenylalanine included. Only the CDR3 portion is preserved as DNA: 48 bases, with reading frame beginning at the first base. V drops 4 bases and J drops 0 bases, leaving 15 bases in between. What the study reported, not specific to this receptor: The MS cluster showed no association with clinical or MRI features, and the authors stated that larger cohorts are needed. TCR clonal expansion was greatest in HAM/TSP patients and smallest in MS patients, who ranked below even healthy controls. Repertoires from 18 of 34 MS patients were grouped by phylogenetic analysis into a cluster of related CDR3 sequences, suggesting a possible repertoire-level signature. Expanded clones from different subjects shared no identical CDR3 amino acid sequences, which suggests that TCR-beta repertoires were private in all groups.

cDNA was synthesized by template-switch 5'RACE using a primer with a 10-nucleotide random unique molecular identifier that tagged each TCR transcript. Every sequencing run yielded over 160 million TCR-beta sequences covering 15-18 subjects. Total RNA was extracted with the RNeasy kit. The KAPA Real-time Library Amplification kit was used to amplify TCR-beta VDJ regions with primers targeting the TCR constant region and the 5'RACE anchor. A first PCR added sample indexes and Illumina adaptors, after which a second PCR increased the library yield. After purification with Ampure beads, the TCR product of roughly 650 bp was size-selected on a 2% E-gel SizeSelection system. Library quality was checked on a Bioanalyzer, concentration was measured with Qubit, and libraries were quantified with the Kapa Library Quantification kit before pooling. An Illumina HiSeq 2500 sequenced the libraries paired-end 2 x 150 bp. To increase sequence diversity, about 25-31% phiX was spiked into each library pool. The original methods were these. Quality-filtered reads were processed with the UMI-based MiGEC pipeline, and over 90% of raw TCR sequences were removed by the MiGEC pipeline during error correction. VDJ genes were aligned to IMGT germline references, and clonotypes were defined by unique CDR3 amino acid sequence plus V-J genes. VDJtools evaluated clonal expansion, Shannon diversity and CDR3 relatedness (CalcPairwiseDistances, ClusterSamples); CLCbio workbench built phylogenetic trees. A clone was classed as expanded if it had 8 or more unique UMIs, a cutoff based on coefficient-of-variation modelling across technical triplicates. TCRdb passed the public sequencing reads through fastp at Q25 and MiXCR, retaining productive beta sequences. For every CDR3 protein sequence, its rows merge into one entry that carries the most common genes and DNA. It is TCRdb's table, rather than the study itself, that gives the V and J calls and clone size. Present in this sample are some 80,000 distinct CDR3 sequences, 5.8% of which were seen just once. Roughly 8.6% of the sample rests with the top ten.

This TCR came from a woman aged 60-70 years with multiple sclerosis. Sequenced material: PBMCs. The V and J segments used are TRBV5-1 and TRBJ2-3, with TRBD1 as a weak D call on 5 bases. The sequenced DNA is TGCGCCAGCAGCGCAGGACATTCGACTAGCACAGATACGCAGTATTTT. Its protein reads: CASSAGHSTSTDTQYF.